These 18 T cell receptor beta chains were sequenced from one sample in a study of immune evolution from preneoplasia to lung adenocarcinoma. Method: immunoSEQ multiplex PCR; TCRdb's copy keeps in-frame clones and lacks some. The sample yields under 13,000 clones, approximately 86% seen once. Sequenced material: FFPE minimally invasive lung adenocarcinoma tissue. These receptors were obtained from a person between 65 and 79 years old with lung adenocarcinoma.

The V call is TRBV30, the J call TRBJ1-4; D perhaps matches TRBD1 (5 bases). The V end was cut by 2 bases, the J end by 3 bases, with 13 bases between. This CDR3 region has 15 residues. The germline V gene has CDR1 GTSNPN and CDR2 SVGIG (reference sequence). DNA for the CDR3: TGTGCCTGGAGTACCCCAGGGATCCCTAATGAAAAACTGTTTTTT. Translation: CAWSTPGIPNEKLFF.

V is TRBV7-8 and J is TRBJ1-3, with 9 bases that match TRBD1. The junction had 7 bases not matched to a gene; V was cut back by 5 bases and J by 5 bases. Germline CDR1 is SGHVS and CDR2 is FQNEAQ. The CDR3 sequence is 15 residues long. In nucleotides, the CDR3 is TGTGCCAGCAGCCAAGGGGACAGGGTCCGAAACACCATATATTTT. It translates to CASSQGDRVRNTIYF.

This chain uses TRBV27 with TRBJ2-7, with a tentative D call TRBD1 (5 bases). Germline CDR1 and CDR2: MNHEY and SMNVEV (reference sequence). Trimming took 5 bases from V and 2 from J, leaving 13 bases between them. The CDR3 totals 14 residues. CDR3 nucleotide sequence: TGTGCCAGCAGTGCATCAGTGGGGCCCTACGAGCAGTACTTC. This codes for CASSASVGPYEQYF.

The chain uses TRBV5-1 and TRBJ2-5, with TRBD2 matching over 10 bases. The CDR3 has 14 residues. V was pared by 4 bases and J by 3 bases, with 3 bases of the junction left unmatched. Per germline, CDR1 SGHRS and CDR2 YFSETQ. DNA of the CDR3: TGCGCCAGCAGCGAACTAGCGGGGAAAGAGACCCAGTACTTC. Protein: CASSELAGKETQYF.

The chain uses TRBV30 and TRBJ1-3; TRBD1 is a possible D gene (5 bases). Looked up from germline, CDR1 is GTSNPN and CDR2 is SVGIG (reference sequence). This CDR3 has 16 amino acids. V gave up 0 bases and J gave up 0 bases, with 12 bases separating them. CDR3 residues: CAWSVDSVNSGNTIYF. The CDR3 DNA reads TGTGCCTGGAGTGTTGACAGTGTCAACTCTGGAAACACCATATATTTT. Complete variable domain (other parts from reference TRBV30 and TRBJ1-3): SQTIHQWPATLVQPVGSPLSLECTVEGTSNPNLYWYRQAAGRGLQLLFYSVGIGQISSEVPQNLSASRPQDRQFILSSKKLLLSDSGFYLCAWSVDSVNSGNTIYFGEGSWLTVV.

This clone has just one count. The rearrangement uses TRBV6-6 and TRBJ1-4; no clear D gene. V shed 4 bases and J shed 8 bases, with 14 bases lying between them. The CDR3 covers 14 residues. The V gene's germline CDR1 is MNHNY and CDR2 SVGAGI (reference sequence). CDR3 DNA sequence: TGTGCCAGCAGTTCGACGGCATATGGCGAAAAACTGTTTTTT. Protein product: CASSSTAYGEKLFF.

The chain is built from TRBV6-5 and TRBJ2-1; TRBD2 agrees at 14 bases. This CDR3 has 15 residues. Germline V gene sequence: CDR1 MNHEY, CDR2 SVGAGI. V lost 6 bases, J lost 7 bases, and 5 bases stayed unmatched. CDR3 DNA sequence: TGTGCCAGCAGCACCGGGACTAGCGGGAGAAATGAGCAGTTCTTC. It codes for CASSTGTSGRNEQFF.

The chain is built from TRBV5-6 and TRBJ2-3; perhaps TRBD1 as D (6 bases). This CDR3 contains 15 residues. Germline V gives CDR1 SGHDT, CDR2 YYEEEE. V was cut by 0 bases and J by 6 bases, with 14 bases left in between. The CDR3, as DNA: TGTGCCAGCAGCTTGGTACAGGGAAGAGCGGATACGCAGTATTTT. Translation gives CASSLVQGRADTQYF.

The chain joins TRBV4-1 to TRBJ1-1; no clear D. V shed 4 bases and J shed 1 base, with 7 bases lying between them. Germline-derived CDR1 and CDR2 are MGHRA and YSYEKL. The CDR3 runs 13 residues. The CDR3 nucleotides are TGCGCCAGCAGCCGCGACGGGAACACTGAAGCTTTCTTT. As protein: CASSRDGNTEAFF.

This clone was observed a handful of times. The chain recombines TRBV19 with TRBJ1-1; TRBD1 agrees at 7 bases. The ends lost 3 bases at V and 5 bases at J; junction bases unmatched: 12. This CDR3 contains 16 residues. Looked up from germline, CDR1 is LNHDA and CDR2 is SQIVND (reference sequence). DNA of the CDR3: TGTGCCAGTAGTATCCTCCTAGGGGGCGAGGGAACTGAAGCTTTCTTT. Residues: CASSILLGGEGTEAFF. Supplemented by reference TRBV19 and TRBJ1-1, the full variable domain reads DGGITQSPKYLFRKEGQNVTLSCEQNLNHDAMYWYRQDPGQGLRLIYYSQIVNDFQKGDIAEGYSVSREKKESFPLTVTSAQKNPTAFYLCASSILLGGEGTEAFFGQGTRLTVV.

The CDR3 DNA is TGTGCCAGCAGCTTAGTCGGCGGGTCCGGCTCCTACGAGCAGTACTTC. Its protein product is CASSLVGGSGSYEQYF. The genes are TRBV7-2 and TRBJ2-7; the D gene is possibly TRBD2 (5 bases). V lost 1 base, J lost 0 bases, and 13 bases lay in between. The germline CDR1 and CDR2 sequences are SGHTA and FQGNSA. The CDR3 runs to 16 residues.

The CDR3: CASSGETRPETQYF. The CDR3 DNA sequence: TGTGCCAGCAGCGGAGAGACTCGACCCGAGACCCAGTACTTC. The chain recombines TRBV7-9 with TRBJ2-5; unclear D gene. Germline V gives CDR1 SEHNR, CDR2 FQNEAQ (reference sequence). V dropped 5 bases and J dropped 5 bases, with 15 bases sitting between them. This CDR3 contains 14 residues.

This clone was seen just once. The chain is built from TRBV6-5 and TRBJ1-5; TRBD1 is a possible D gene (6 bases). Trimming shortened V by 10 bases and J by 0 bases, and 13 bases separated the two germline ends. CDR1 and CDR2 (germline): MNHEY, SVGAGI. The CDR3 runs to 14 residues. CDR3 sequence (DNA): TGTGCCACTAGAGGGGGGACTAGCAATCAGCCCCAGCATTTT. It codes for CATRGGTSNQPQHF.

The CDR3: CASKQGDPHQPQHF. CDR3 coding DNA: TGTGCCAGCAAACAGGGCGACCCCCATCAGCCCCAGCATTTT. The chain is built from TRBV27 and TRBJ1-5; maybe TRBD1 (6 bases). The CDR3 covers 14 residues. V lost 7 bases, J lost 5 bases, and 15 bases lay in between. Germline V gene sequence: CDR1 MNHEY, CDR2 SMNVEV (reference sequence).

V and J are TRBV2 and TRBJ1-2, with a possible D match to TRBD1 (6 bases). The V end was cut by 5 bases, the J end by 4 bases, with 14 bases between. Germline CDR1 SNHLY, CDR2 FYNNEI. CDR3 length: 14 amino acids. For the CDR3, the DNA is TGTGCCAGCAGTTTCGCCGGGACAATCTATGGCTACACCTTC. Residues: CASSFAGTIYGYTF.

The J gene is TRBJ2-7, the V gene TRBV4-2, with 9 bases lining up with TRBD2. There are 15 residues in the CDR3. The trim removed 0 bases at V and 4 bases at J, leaving 4 bases unmatched. Germline loops: CDR1 LGHNA, CDR2 YNFKEQ. This CDR3 reads CASSQEWTSDYEQYF. CDR3 coding DNA: TGTGCCAGCAGCCAAGAGTGGACTAGCGATTACGAGCAGTACTTC.

This clone appeared a few times. The chain combines TRBV5-1 with TRBJ1-4, with no clear D. The V gene's germline CDR1 is SGHRS and CDR2 YFSETQ. V was trimmed by 3 bases and J by 7 bases, leaving 10 bases between them. CDR3 size: 13 residues. CDR3 sequence: CASSSGPGEKLFF. DNA for the CDR3: TGCGCCAGCAGCTCGGGCCCCGGTGAAAAACTGTTTTTT.

The chain has TRBV28 and TRBJ1-2; D is possibly TRBD1 (6 bases). The CDR3 length is 15 residues. The V gene's germline CDR1 is MDHEN and CDR2 SYDVKM. The V and J ends lost 6 bases and 1 base respectively, with 15 bases between them. Here the CDR3 reads CASSPPDSYNYGYTF. In DNA form, the CDR3 reads TGTGCCAGCAGCCCTCCGGACAGTTATAACTATGGCTACACCTTC.